These 5 T cell receptor beta chains originate from one sample sequenced in a study of T cells in women clearing cervical HPV infection. Profiled with immunoSEQ multiplex PCR; TCRdb holds only in-frame clones, not every one. In all, the sample yields around 30,000 clones. Sequencing was carried out using blood buffy coat. The receptor set was obtained from a woman aged 18 to 69 with a cervical HPV16 infection that either progressed to CIN3+ or cleared (not recorded which).

Concerning this clone itself: The DNA ends 3 residues before the CDR3 does, and the rest of the CDR3 is filled in from the germline J gene. The rearrangement uses TRBV6-4 and TRBJ2-7, with 7 bases matching TRBD2. Germline CDR1 reads MRHNA; CDR2 reads SNTAGT. The CDR3 has 18 residues. J was trimmed by 6 bases and V by 0 bases; bases with no gene match: 17. CDR3 bases read: TGTGCCAGCAGTGACTCGATACGGTCCCGGACTAGATCGGGCGAG. Protein: CASSDSIRSRTRSGE. The whole CDR3 is CASSDSIRSRTRSGEQYF.

Remarks on this clone: The CDR3 end falls 3 residues outside the read, so it is completed with the germline J gene. The V gene is TRBV19, the J gene TRBJ2-3; 8 positions agree with TRBD1. The CDR3 loop spans 12 amino acids. The germline CDR1 and CDR2 sequences are LNHDA and SQIVND (reference sequence). The CDR3 is CASSRTGGTQYF. CDR3 bases read: TGTGCCAGTAGTCGCACAGGGGGGACG. Full variable domain (rest looked up from reference TRBV19 and TRBJ2-3): DGGITQSPKYLFRKEGQNVTLSCEQNLNHDAMYWYRQDPGQGLRLIYYSQIVNDFQKGDIAEGYSVSREKKESFPLTVTSAQKNPTAFYLCASSRTGGTQYFGPGTRLTVL.

Regarding this clone: The read comes to an end 3 residues before the CDR3 does, leaving the germline J gene to fill in the end. The chain links TRBV10-3 to TRBJ1-5; D uncertain. CDR1 and CDR2 (germline): ENHRY, SYGVKD. V was pared by 4 bases and J by 5 bases, with 9 bases between. CDR3 size: 13 residues. This CDR3 is CAISGGADQPQHF. Incomplete CDR3 DNA: TGTGCCATCAGTGGTGGTGCGGATCAGCCC.

On this clone: The CDR3 extends 3 residues past the end of the read, so its final part is completed from the germline J gene. V and J are TRBV5-1 and TRBJ2-5; D is perhaps TRBD2 (6 bases). The CDR3 totals 15 residues. The V and J ends lost 0 bases and 4 bases respectively, with 13 bases between them. Germline-derived CDR1 and CDR2 are SGHRS and YFSETQ. CDR3 residues: CASSLARDRIETQYF. The covered CDR3 bases are TGCGCCAGCAGCTTGGCGCGGGATAGGATAGAGACC.

In the case of this clone: The read ends 3 residues early relative to the CDR3; the germline J gene fills the gap. V gene TRBV7-7 combines with J gene TRBJ2-3; 8 bases line up with TRBD1. The CDR3 is 14 amino acids. In germline, CDR1 is SSHAT, CDR2 FNYEAQ (reference sequence). CDR3 in amino acids: CASSLSGGQETQYF. CDR3 DNA (partial): TGTGCCAGCAGCTTATCAGGGGGCCAAGAGACG.